These 5 T cell receptor beta chains were all obtained from the same sample, sequenced in a study of T-cell memory formation after mild COVID-19 (dated by TCRdb to the early 2020s). The library was generated by 5' RACE. This sample was sequenced with an Illumina NovaSeq 6000. Using fastp at Q25 and MiXCR, TCRdb reprocessed the public reads and kept productive beta chains. Rows with one shared CDR3 protein collapse into an entry with the most common genes and DNA. The table for this sample lists approximately 150,000 distinct CDR3 sequences; roughly 13% of them were counted only once. In total, the top ten clones hold roughly 3.3% of the sample. Input material: PBMCs or a T cell subset sorted from them (not recorded which). The receptors originated from a man younger than 35 who had mild COVID-19 (a few samples of this study predate the infection). The sample titles of this study are shuffled in the database, so cell type and time point are left out; the donor was told from shared clones.

The chain has TRBV5-1 and TRBJ2-2, with 14 positions matching TRBD2. There are 19 residues in the CDR3. Germline V gene data show CDR1 as SGHRS and CDR2 as YFSETQ. Trimming cost V 2 bases and J 1 base; bases outside gene matches: 7. CDR3 in DNA: TGCGCCAGCAGCTTTAGGGGACTAGCGGGGGCCAGGAACACCGGGGAGCTGTTTTTT. Residues: CASSFRGLAGARNTGELFF. Using reference TRBV5-1 and TRBJ2-2 for the parts outside the CDR3, the full variable domain is KAGVTQTPRYLIKTRGQQVTLSCSPISGHRSVSWYQQTPGQGLQFLFEYFSETQRNKGNFPGRFSGRQFSNSRSEMNVSTLELGDSALYLCASSFRGLAGARNTGELFFGEGSRLTVL.

This clonotype was found many times. The CDR3 DNA is TGTGCCAGCAGCTTAAACAGCGGTGGGGCCCAGTACTTC. This translates into CASSLNSGGAQYF. The chain couples TRBV7-3 to TRBJ2-5; weak D call: TRBD2 (5 bases). This CDR3 contains 13 residues. Trimming shortened V by 1 base and J by 9 bases, and 12 bases separated the two germline ends. Germline V lookup: CDR1 SGHTA, CDR2 FQGTGA.

J is TRBJ1-1 and V is TRBV7-2; D is ambiguous. Germline assignment: CDR1 SGHTA and CDR2 FQGNSA. The CDR3 spans 13 residues. V lost 0 bases to trimming and J lost 0 bases, with 2 bases between them. CDR3 nucleotide sequence: TGTGCCAGCAGCTTAGCGCTGAACACTGAAGCTTTCTTT. It encodes CASSLALNTEAFF.

This clonotype showed up just a few times. As DNA, the CDR3 is TGTGCCAGCAGTCACCGGGCTCCAAATGAAAAACTGTTTTTT. Translation: CASSHRAPNEKLFF. The chain carries TRBV12-3 or TRBV12-4 and TRBJ1-4; D unclear. With 5 bases removed from V and 5 bases from J, the gap between germline ends came to 12 bases. The CDR3 spans 14 residues.

V usage is TRBV7-9 and J usage is TRBJ1-2; perhaps TRBD1 as D (5 bases). The V gene's germline CDR1 is SEHNR and CDR2 FQNEAQ (reference sequence). The CDR3 loop spans 15 amino acids. The V and J ends lost 6 bases and 8 bases respectively, with 22 bases between them. CDR3 sequence: CASRRADGARGGYTF. CDR3 coding DNA: TGTGCCAGCAGGAGGGCGGACGGTGCGAGGGGAGGCTACACCTTC.